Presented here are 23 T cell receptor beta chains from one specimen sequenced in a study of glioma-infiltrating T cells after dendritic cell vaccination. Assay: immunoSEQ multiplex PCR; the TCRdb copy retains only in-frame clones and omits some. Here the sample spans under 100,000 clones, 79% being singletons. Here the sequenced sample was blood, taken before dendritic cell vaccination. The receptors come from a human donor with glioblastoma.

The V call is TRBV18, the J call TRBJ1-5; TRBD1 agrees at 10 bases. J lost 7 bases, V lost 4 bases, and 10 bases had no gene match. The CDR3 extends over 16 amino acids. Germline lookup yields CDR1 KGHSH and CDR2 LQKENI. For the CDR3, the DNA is TGTGCCAGCTCACTGACAGGGGGCCATTCCCCCCAGCCCCAGCATTTT. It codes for CASSLTGGHSPQPQHF.

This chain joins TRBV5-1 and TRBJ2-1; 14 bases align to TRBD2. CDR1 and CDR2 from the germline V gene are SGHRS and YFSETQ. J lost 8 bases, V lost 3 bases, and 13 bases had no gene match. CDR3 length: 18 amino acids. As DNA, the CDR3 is TGCGCCAGCAGCTGGGGGGCATCCGGGACTAGCGGGAGCTATGAGCAGTTCTTC. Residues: CASSWGASGTSGSYEQFF.

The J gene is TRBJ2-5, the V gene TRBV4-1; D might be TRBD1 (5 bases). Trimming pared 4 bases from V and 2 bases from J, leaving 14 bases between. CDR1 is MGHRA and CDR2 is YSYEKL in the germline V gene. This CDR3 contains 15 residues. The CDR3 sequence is CASSPRGGLQETQYF. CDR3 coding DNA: TGCGCCAGCAGCCCTAGGGGCGGTCTACAAGAGACCCAGTACTTC.

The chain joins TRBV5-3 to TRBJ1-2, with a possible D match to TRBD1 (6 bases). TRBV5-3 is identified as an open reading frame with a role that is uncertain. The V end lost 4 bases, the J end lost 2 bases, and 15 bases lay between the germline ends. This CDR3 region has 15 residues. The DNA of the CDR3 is TGTGCCAGAAGCGTAGAGGACAGCCTAAACTATGGCTACACCTTC. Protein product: CARSVEDSLNYGYTF.

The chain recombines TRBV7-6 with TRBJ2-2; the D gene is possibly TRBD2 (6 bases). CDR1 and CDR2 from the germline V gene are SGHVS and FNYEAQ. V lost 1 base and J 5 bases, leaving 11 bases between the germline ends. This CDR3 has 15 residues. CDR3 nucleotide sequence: TGTGCCAGCAGCTTAGACGGGAGTAGTACCGGGGAGCTGTTTTTT. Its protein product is CASSLDGSSTGELFF.

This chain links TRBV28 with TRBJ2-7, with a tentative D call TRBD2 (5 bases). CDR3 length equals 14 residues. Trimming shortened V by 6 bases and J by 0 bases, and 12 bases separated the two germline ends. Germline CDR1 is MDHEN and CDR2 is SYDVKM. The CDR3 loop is CASRGSLSSYEQYF. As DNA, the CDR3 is TGTGCCAGCAGGGGGAGTTTAAGCTCCTACGAGCAGTACTTC.

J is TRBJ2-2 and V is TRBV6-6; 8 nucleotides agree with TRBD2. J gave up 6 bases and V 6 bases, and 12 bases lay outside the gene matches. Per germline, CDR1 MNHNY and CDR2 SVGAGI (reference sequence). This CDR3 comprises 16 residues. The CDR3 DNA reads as TGTGCCAGCAGGCAAACTAGCGGCCTTGCCTCCGGGGAGCTGTTTTTT. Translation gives CASRQTSGLASGELFF.

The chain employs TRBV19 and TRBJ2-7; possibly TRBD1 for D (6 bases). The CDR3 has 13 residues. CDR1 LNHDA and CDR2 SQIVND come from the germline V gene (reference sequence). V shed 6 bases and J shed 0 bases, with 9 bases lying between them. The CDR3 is CASSRDTSYEQYF. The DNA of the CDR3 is TGTGCCAGTAGCCGGGACACCTCCTACGAGCAGTACTTC.

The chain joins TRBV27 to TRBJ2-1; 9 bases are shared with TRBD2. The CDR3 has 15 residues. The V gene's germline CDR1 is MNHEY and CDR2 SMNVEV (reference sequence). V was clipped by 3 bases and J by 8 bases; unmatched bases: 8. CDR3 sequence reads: CASSFGSSGIDEQFF. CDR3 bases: TGTGCCAGCAGTTTTGGATCTAGCGGGATCGATGAGCAGTTCTTC.

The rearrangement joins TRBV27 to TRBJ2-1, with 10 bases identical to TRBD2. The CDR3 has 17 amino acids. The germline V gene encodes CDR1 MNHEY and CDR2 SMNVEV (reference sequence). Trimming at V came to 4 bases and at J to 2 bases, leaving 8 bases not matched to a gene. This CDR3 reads CASSSLRTSGPYNEQFF. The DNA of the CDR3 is TGTGCCAGCAGTTCCCTCCGGACTAGCGGCCCCTACAATGAGCAGTTCTTC.

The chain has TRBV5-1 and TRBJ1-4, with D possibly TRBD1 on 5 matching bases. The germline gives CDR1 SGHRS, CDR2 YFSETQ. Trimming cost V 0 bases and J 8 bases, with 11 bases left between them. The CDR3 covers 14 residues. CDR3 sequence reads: CASSLEGSKEKLFF. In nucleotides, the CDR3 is TGCGCCAGCAGCTTGGAGGGGTCGAAAGAAAAACTGTTTTTT.

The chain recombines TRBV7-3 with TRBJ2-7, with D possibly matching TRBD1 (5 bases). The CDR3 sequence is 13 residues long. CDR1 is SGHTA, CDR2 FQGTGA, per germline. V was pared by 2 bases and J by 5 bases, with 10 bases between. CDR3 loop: CASSLGMGHEQYF. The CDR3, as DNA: TGTGCCAGCAGCTTAGGGATGGGGCACGAGCAGTACTTC.

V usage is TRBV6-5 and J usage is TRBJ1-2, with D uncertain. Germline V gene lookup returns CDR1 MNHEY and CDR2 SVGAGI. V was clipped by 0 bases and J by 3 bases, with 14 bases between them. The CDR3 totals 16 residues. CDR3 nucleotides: TGTGCCAGCAGTTACTCGTCAGGTTTCAACTACTATGGCTACACCTTC. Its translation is CASSYSSGFNYYGYTF.

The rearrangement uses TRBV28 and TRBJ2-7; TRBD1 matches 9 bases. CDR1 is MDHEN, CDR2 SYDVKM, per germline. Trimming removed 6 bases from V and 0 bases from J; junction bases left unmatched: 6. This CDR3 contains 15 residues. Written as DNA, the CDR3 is TGTGCCAGCAGCTGGGGGGGACAGGGCTCCTACGAGCAGTACTTC. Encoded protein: CASSWGGQGSYEQYF.

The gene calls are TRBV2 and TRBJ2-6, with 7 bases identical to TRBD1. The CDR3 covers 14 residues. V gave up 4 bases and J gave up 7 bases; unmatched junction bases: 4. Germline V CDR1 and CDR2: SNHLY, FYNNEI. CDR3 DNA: TGTGCCAGCAGTGGTTCAGGGGGTGCCAACGTCCTGACTTTC. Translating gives CASSGSGGANVLTF.

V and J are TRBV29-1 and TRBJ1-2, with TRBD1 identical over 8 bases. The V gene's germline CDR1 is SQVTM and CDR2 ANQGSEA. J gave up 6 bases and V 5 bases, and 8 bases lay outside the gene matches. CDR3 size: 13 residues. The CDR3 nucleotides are TGCAGCGTTCCTAACCAGGGGGCTAATGGCTACACCTTC. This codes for CSVPNQGANGYTF.

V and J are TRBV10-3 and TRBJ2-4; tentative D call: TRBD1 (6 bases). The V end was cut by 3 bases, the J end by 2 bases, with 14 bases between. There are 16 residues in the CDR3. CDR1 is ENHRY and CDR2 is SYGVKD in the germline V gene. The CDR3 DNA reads TGTGCCATCAGTGATCATAAGGGGGACCCCAAAAACATTCAGTACTTC. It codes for CAISDHKGDPKNIQYF.

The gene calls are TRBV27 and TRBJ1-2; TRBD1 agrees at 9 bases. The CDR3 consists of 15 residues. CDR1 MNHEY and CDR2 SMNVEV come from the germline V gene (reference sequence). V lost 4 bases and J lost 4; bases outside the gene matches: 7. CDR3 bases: TGTGCCAGCAGTTCCCGGGACAGGGTATCCTATGGCTACACCTTC. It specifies CASSSRDRVSYGYTF.

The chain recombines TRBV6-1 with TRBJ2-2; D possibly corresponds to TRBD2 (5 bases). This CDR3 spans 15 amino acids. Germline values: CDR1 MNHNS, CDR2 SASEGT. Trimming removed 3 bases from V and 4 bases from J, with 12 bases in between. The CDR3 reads CASSEVRDFTGELFF. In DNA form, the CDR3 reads TGTGCCAGCAGTGAGGTGAGGGATTTCACCGGGGAGCTGTTTTTT.

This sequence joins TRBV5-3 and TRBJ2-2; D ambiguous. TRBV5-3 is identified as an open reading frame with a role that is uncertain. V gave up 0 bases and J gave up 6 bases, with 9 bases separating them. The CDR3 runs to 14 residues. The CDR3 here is CARSLVGRSGELFF. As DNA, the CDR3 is TGTGCCAGAAGCTTGGTAGGCAGGTCCGGGGAGCTGTTTTTT.

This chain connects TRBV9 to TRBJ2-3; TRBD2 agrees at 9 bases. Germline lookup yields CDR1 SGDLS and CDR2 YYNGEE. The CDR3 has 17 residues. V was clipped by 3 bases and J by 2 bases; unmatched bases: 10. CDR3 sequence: CASSAGISGSFTDTQYF. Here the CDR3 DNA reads TGTGCCAGCAGCGCCGGTATTAGCGGGAGCTTCACAGATACGCAGTATTTT.

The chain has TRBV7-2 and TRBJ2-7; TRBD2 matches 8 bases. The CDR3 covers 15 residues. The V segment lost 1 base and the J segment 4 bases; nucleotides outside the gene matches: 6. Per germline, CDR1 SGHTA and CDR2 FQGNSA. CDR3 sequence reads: CASSLESGGEYEQYF. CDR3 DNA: TGTGCCAGCAGCTTAGAATCGGGAGGGGAGTACGAGCAGTACTTC.

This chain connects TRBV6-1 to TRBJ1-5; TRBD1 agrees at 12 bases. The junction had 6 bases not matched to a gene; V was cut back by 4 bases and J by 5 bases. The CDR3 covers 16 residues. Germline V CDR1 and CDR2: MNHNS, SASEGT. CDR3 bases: TGTGCCAGCAGTGCCTCGGGACAGGGGGCGTATCAGCCCCAGCATTTT. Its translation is CASSASGQGAYQPQHF.